The 29 T cell receptor beta chains listed next were all sequenced from one sample in a study of cytomegalovirus exposure and HLA in healthy donors (dated by TCRdb to 2016 to 2017). Libraries were constructed by the immunoSEQ multiplex PCR assay. The multiplex PCR relied on a mix of 60 forward primers for TCR Vbeta segments and 13 reverse primers for TCR Jbeta segments. Here the immuneACCESS table is served through TCRdb, limited to in-frame sequences with V and J called. Missing clones are a known gap in these copies; in checked studies unresolved V genes cover under half, and the rest lacks a known reason. In this sample the table shows 160,000 or so clones, 60% to 80% of which occur a single time. The ten top clones hold approximately 8.7% of the sample. The sample taken for sequencing was PBMCs. The receptors come from a man between 18 and 35 years old in good health and CMV-seropositive.

This rearrangement joins TRBV19 to TRBJ2-5, with 8 bases fitting TRBD2. V dropped 8 bases and J dropped 2; count of bases not matched to a gene: 10. Germline lookup yields CDR1 LNHDA and CDR2 SQIVND (reference sequence). The CDR3 totals 15 residues. CDR3 sequence reads: CASGAAGGFQETQYF. The CDR3 nucleotides are TGTGCCAGTGGAGCGGCGGGGGGCTTTCAAGAGACCCAGTACTTC.

V gene TRBV9 combines with J gene TRBJ1-4, with TRBD1 identical over 8 bases. Germline-derived CDR1 and CDR2 are SGDLS and YYNGEE. The CDR3 loop spans 15 amino acids. V shed 0 bases and J 10 bases; nucleotides not matched to a gene: 8. The CDR3 spells CASSVVDREGGKLFF. CDR3 nucleotide sequence: TGTGCCAGCAGCGTAGTGGACAGGGAAGGAGGAAAACTGTTTTTT.

The J gene is TRBJ2-6, the V gene TRBV7-7, with 10 bases lining up with TRBD1. The CDR3 contains 18 residues. With 3 bases clipped from V and 0 bases from J, the junction kept 5 bases outside the gene matches. The germline V gene encodes CDR1 SSHAT and CDR2 FNYEAQ (reference sequence). The DNA of the CDR3 is TGTGCCAGCAGCTTGGGGACAGGGGACCCCTCTGGGGCCAACGTCCTGACTTTC. It specifies CASSLGTGDPSGANVLTF.

The chain joins TRBV7-2 to TRBJ1-4; no firm D call. V lost 0 bases and J lost 1, with 6 bases in between. This CDR3 spans 15 amino acids. Germline-derived CDR1 and CDR2 are SGHTA and FQGNSA. CDR3 in amino acids: CASSLAALTNEKLFF. The CDR3 DNA reads as TGTGCCAGCAGCTTAGCGGCCCTAACTAATGAAAAACTGTTTTTT.

The chain uses TRBV5-4 and TRBJ2-5; TRBD2 aligns across 14 bases. V trimming: 4 bases; J trimming: 5 bases; junction bases outside the gene matches: 4. CDR1 and CDR2 (germline): SGHNT, YYREEE (reference sequence). The length of the CDR3 is 15 residues. CDR3 loop: CASSRRTSGRETQYF. DNA of the CDR3: TGTGCCAGCAGCAGAAGGACTAGCGGGAGGGAGACCCAGTACTTC.

The gene calls are TRBV29-1 and TRBJ2-1; 13 bases map to TRBD2. The germline gives CDR1 SQVTM, CDR2 ANQGSEA. This CDR3 region has 16 residues. V was clipped by 5 bases and J by 12 bases; unmatched bases: 16. CDR3 bases: TGCAGCGTTACCCCTTCCGGGACTAGCGGGGCAACAGGGCAGTTCTTC. Protein sequence: CSVTPSGTSGATGQFF.

This chain links TRBV6-5 with TRBJ2-2; maybe TRBD2 (5 bases). Trimming stripped 7 bases from V and 6 bases from J, with 15 bases between. The germline CDR1 and CDR2 sequences are MNHEY and SVGAGI. The CDR3 extends over 14 amino acids. The CDR3 DNA reads TGTGCCAGCACGGGTCTGCCCGGGGCCGGGGAGCTGTTTTTT. It yields the protein CASTGLPGAGELFF.

This clone was recorded once. The J gene is TRBJ1-4, the V gene TRBV13, with 11 positions matching TRBD1. Germline loops: CDR1 PRHDT, CDR2 FYEKMQ (reference sequence). V trimming: 2 bases; J trimming: 4 bases; junction bases outside the gene matches: 6. This CDR3 spans 17 amino acids. CDR3 nucleotides: TGTGCCAGCAGCTTATGGACAGGGGGCTTTGGTAATGAAAAACTGTTTTTT. As protein: CASSLWTGGFGNEKLFF.

The chain is built from TRBV2 and TRBJ1-5; perhaps TRBD1 as D (6 bases). This CDR3 contains 14 residues. The V gene lost 2 bases and the J gene lost 7 bases, with 12 bases spanning the gap. Per the germline V gene, CDR1 is SNHLY and CDR2 is FYNNEI. CDR3 sequence reads: CASSERPGAQPQHF. The CDR3 DNA reads TGTGCCAGCAGTGAAAGGCCAGGGGCACAGCCCCAGCATTTT.

The V gene is TRBV19, the J gene TRBJ2-7; 9 bases match TRBD1. The CDR3 contains 14 residues. CDR1 and CDR2 from the germline V gene are LNHDA and SQIVND (reference sequence). Losses at the gene ends were 3 bases for V and 3 bases for J; bases not matched to a gene: 3. CDR3 region: CASSMGQGHYEQYF. The CDR3 DNA sequence: TGTGCCAGTAGTATGGGACAGGGTCACTACGAGCAGTACTTC.

J is TRBJ2-5 and V is TRBV6-1; 8 bases match TRBD2. The CDR3 is made up of 15 amino acids. Trimming at V came to 7 bases and at J to 4 bases, leaving 11 bases not matched to a gene. CDR1 and CDR2 (germline): MNHNS, SASEGT. The CDR3 is CASKGGRTGGETQYF. As DNA, the CDR3 is TGTGCCAGCAAGGGCGGGAGGACCGGGGGAGAGACCCAGTACTTC.

The rearrangement links TRBV7-2 to TRBJ2-2, with D perhaps TRBD1 (6 bases). The CDR3 runs 16 residues. V was shortened by 2 bases and J by 0 bases, with 10 bases between the two germline ends. Germline V gene data show CDR1 as SGHTA and CDR2 as FQGNSA. The CDR3 sequence is CASSLWTETNTGELFF. CDR3 nucleotides: TGTGCCAGCAGCTTATGGACAGAAACGAACACCGGGGAGCTGTTTTTT.

The chain couples TRBV10-3 to TRBJ1-1, with D perhaps matching TRBD1 (5 bases). The V gene's germline CDR1 is ENHRY and CDR2 SYGVKD. This CDR3 contains 13 residues. V lost 10 bases, J lost 1 base, and 13 bases lay in between. The CDR3 DNA follows: TGTGCCACCGTCGACAGACCGAACACTGAAGCTTTCTTT. This translates into CATVDRPNTEAFF.

As for this clone: One end of the junction fails to match germline, which may point to a read error. The chain is built from TRBV29-1 and TRBJ2-6; TRBD1 matches at 7 bases. Germline-derived CDR1 and CDR2 are SQVTM and ANQGSEA. CDR3 length equals 15 residues. The CDR3 bases are TGCAGCGTTGGACAGGGTAGCTCTGGGGCCAACGGCCTGACTTTC. Translation: CSVGQGSSGANGLTF. Based on the CDR3 plus reference TRBV29-1 and TRBJ2-6, the full variable domain is SAVISQKPSRDICQRGTSLTIQCQVDSQVTMMFWYRQQPGQSLTLIATANQGSEATYESGFVIDKFPISRPNLTFSTLTVSNMSPEDSSIYLCSVGQGSSGANGLTFGAGSRLTVL.

The table lists this clone with a count of one. This chain connects TRBV2 to TRBJ1-4, with D perhaps TRBD1 (5 bases). CDR3 size: 15 residues. Trimming left V 5 bases short and J 5 bases short, with 15 bases between. CDR1 is SNHLY, CDR2 FYNNEI, per germline. The CDR3 loop is CASSPGDSLNEKLFF. The DNA of the CDR3 is TGTGCCAGCAGTCCCGGAGACAGCCTAAATGAAAAACTGTTTTTT.

The V call is TRBV19, the J call TRBJ2-1; 9 bases line up with TRBD2. The germline V gene has CDR1 LNHDA and CDR2 SQIVND (reference sequence). Trimming took 7 bases from V and 5 from J; bases not matched to a gene: 9. The CDR3 contains 15 residues. The chain's CDR3 is CASTLSSGANNEQFF. The DNA for the CDR3 is TGTGCCAGTACCCTCTCTAGCGGGGCAAACAATGAGCAGTTCTTC.

To note about this clone: This specimen includes other DNA sequences encoding the same CDR3. The V gene is TRBV6-5, the J gene TRBJ1-1; possibly TRBD1 for D (6 bases). The germline V gene has CDR1 MNHEY and CDR2 SVGAGI. Trimming removed 4 bases from V and 1 base from J, with 7 bases in between. This CDR3 has 13 residues. CDR3 sequence reads: CASSLTGNTEAFF. Here the CDR3 DNA reads TGTGCCAGCAGTTTGACAGGGAACACTGAAGCTTTCTTT.

This sequence joins TRBV4-1 and TRBJ1-6; 9 positions agree with TRBD1. The CDR3 is 15 amino acids. V lost 4 bases, J lost 8 bases, and 6 bases stayed unmatched. In germline, CDR1 is MGHRA, CDR2 YSYEKL. The CDR3 DNA reads as TGCGCCAGCAGCCGCGGACAGGGGAGGCATTCACCCCTCCACTTT. Translating it yields CASSRGQGRHSPLHF.

The J gene is TRBJ1-5, the V gene TRBV10-3; 11 bases match TRBD1. The CDR3 has 15 amino acids. Looked up from germline, CDR1 is ENHRY and CDR2 is SYGVKD. Trimming cost V 3 bases and J 4 bases; bases outside gene matches: 2. CDR3 loop: CAISEGTGGNQPQHF. For the CDR3, the DNA is TGTGCCATCAGTGAAGGGACAGGGGGGAATCAGCCCCAGCATTTT.

The rearrangement joins TRBV25-1 to TRBJ2-5, with 10 bases fitting TRBD2. In germline, CDR1 is MGHDK, CDR2 SYGVNS. Germline trimming cut 1 base from V and 3 bases from J; bases unmatched to any gene: 8. The CDR3 totals 17 residues. CDR3 protein: CASSESRLAGVKETQYF. For the CDR3, the DNA is TGTGCCAGCAGTGAATCCCGGCTAGCGGGGGTAAAAGAGACCCAGTACTTC.

This clone was counted between two and nine times. The chain links TRBV30 to TRBJ1-3, with TRBD1 identical over 7 bases. Germline V lookup: CDR1 GTSNPN, CDR2 SVGIG (reference sequence). This CDR3 is built from 14 residues. V shed 5 bases and J 0 bases; nucleotides not matched to a gene: 4. CDR3 sequence reads: CAWQQGNSGNTIYF. The CDR3 DNA reads as TGTGCCTGGCAACAGGGGAACTCTGGAAACACCATATATTTT.

This chain links TRBV10-3 with TRBJ2-2; 9 positions agree with TRBD1. The CDR3 totals 14 residues. The V and J ends lost 10 bases and 4 bases, in that order; junction bases with no gene match: 7. Per the germline V gene, CDR1 is ENHRY and CDR2 is SYGVKD. The CDR3 DNA reads as TGTGCCAACGCCGGGACAGGGTCCACCGGGGAGCTGTTTTTT. It specifies CANAGTGSTGELFF.

The gene calls are TRBV19 and TRBJ1-5; 8 bases are shared with TRBD1. Germline V gene sequence: CDR1 LNHDA, CDR2 SQIVND (reference sequence). With V trimmed by 1 base and J by 7 bases, 6 bases remained unmatched. This CDR3 region has 15 residues. In DNA, the CDR3 is TGTGCCAGTAGTATAGGTCGGACAGGGAACCAGCCCCAGCATTTT. This translates into CASSIGRTGNQPQHF.

This clone was seen a few times. V usage is TRBV2 and J usage is TRBJ1-1; D might be TRBD1 (6 bases). The CDR3 loop spans 15 amino acids. V lost 2 bases to trimming and J lost 1 base, with 11 bases between them. Germline V CDR1 and CDR2: SNHLY, FYNNEI. The CDR3 sequence: CASSERTGPNTEAFF. CDR3 DNA sequence: TGTGCCAGCAGTGAACGTACAGGGCCGAACACTGAAGCTTTCTTT. Based on the CDR3 plus reference TRBV2 and TRBJ1-1, the full variable domain is EPEVTQTPSHQVTQMGQEVILRCVPISNHLYFYWYRQILGQKVEFLVSFYNNEISEKSEIFDDQFSVERPDGSNFTLKIRSTKLEDSAMYFCASSERTGPNTEAFFGQGTRLTVV.

This chain links TRBV5-5 with TRBJ1-5; the match to TRBD1 covers 12 bases. The CDR3 loop spans 18 amino acids. Germline V CDR1 and CDR2: SGHKS, YYEKEE (reference sequence). Germline trimming cut 4 bases from V and 3 bases from J; bases unmatched to any gene: 11. The CDR3: CASSPGLRDRGPNQPQHF. The CDR3 bases are TGTGCCAGCAGCCCGGGATTACGGGACAGGGGGCCCAATCAGCCCCAGCATTTT.

This clone occurred once. The chain carries TRBV11-2 and TRBJ2-5; 12 bases line up with TRBD2. The J call is doubtful: the DNA matches TRBJ2-7 better. CDR3 length: 18 residues. CDR1 is SGHAT, CDR2 FQNNGV, per germline. Written as DNA, the CDR3 is TGTGCCAGCAGCTTAGGATCCGGGACTAGCGGGTTTCCCTACGAGCAGTACTTC. Amino acid sequence: CASSLGSGTSGFPYEQYF.

The CDR3 sequence is CASSIAAGENIQYF. CDR3 DNA sequence: TGTGCCAGTAGTATAGCCGCAGGGGAAAACATTCAGTACTTC. This sequence joins TRBV19 and TRBJ2-4, with D tentatively TRBD1 (6 bases). Trimming cost V 1 base and J 5 bases, with 9 bases left between them. This CDR3 contains 14 residues. Germline loops: CDR1 LNHDA, CDR2 SQIVND (reference sequence).

V usage is TRBV6-5 and J usage is TRBJ1-4; no clear D gene. The CDR3 spans 13 residues. The ends were cut back, 2 bases at V and 8 bases at J, with 9 bases in the middle. CDR1 and CDR2 from the germline V gene are MNHEY and SVGAGI. The DNA for the CDR3 is TGTGCCAGCAGTTACACTAATCACGAAAAACTGTTTTTT. It encodes CASSYTNHEKLFF.

The V gene is TRBV6-1, the J gene TRBJ1-6; no definite D call. Germline V gives CDR1 MNHNS, CDR2 SASEGT. Trimming pared 7 bases from V and 6 bases from J, leaving 10 bases between. The CDR3 is 13 residues long. The CDR3: CASTLQSNSPLHF. The CDR3 region has the DNA TGTGCCAGCACCTTACAGAGTAATTCACCCCTCCACTTT.